These 29 T cell receptor beta chains originate from one sample sequenced in a study of patients and donors after allogeneic stem cell transplantation. TCRdb re-called the RT-PCR reads with MiXCR, one entry per CDR3 protein. Among fewer than 75,000 distinct CDR3 sequences listed, roughly 29% were seen once. The sequenced sample consisted of blood, either unsorted or a sorted T cell fraction (not recorded which). These receptors originate from a human donor who was either an allogeneic HSCT recipient or a stem cell or donor lymphocyte infusion donor (not recorded which). It is not recorded whose cells these are; they may come from a transplant donor.

This clonotype has more than one count but fewer than ten. This chain connects TRBV7-2 to TRBJ1-2, with D maybe TRBD1 (6 bases). Per germline, CDR1 SGHTA and CDR2 FQGNSA. The V gene lost 2 bases and the J gene lost 4 bases, with 14 bases spanning the gap. CDR3 length: 15 residues. The DNA for the CDR3 is TGTGCCAGCAGCTTATATAGGCAGGGGCTCTATGGCTACACCTTC. Translated: CASSLYRQGLYGYTF.

This clonotype has a handful of counts. V usage is TRBV21-1 and J usage is TRBJ2-1; the table's D call, TRBD1, was not checked against the DNA. TRBV21-1 is an annotated pseudogene. The CDR3 totals 15 residues. The DNA for the CDR3 is TGTGCCAGCAGCAATCCCGGGAACCTTTACAATGAGCAGTTCTTC. It specifies CASSNPGNLYNEQFF.

This clonotype was seen a handful of times. This rearrangement joins TRBV27 to TRBJ2-1, with D uncertain. V shed 5 bases and J shed 6 bases, with 20 bases lying between them. The CDR3 loop spans 16 amino acids. The V gene's germline CDR1 is MNHEY and CDR2 SMNVEV (reference sequence). The CDR3 DNA reads as TGTGCCAGCAGTCCCTTCTATAGACTCATTTCCAATGAGCAGTTCTTC. The encoded protein is CASSPFYRLISNEQFF.

There are a few counts of this clonotype. The J gene is TRBJ1-2, the V gene TRBV9; TRBD1 is a possible D gene (6 bases). Germline V gives CDR1 SGDLS, CDR2 YYNGEE. The CDR3 runs to 15 residues. V was trimmed by 3 bases and J by 4 bases, leaving 16 bases between them. The CDR3 DNA follows: TGTGCCAGCAGCGCCGCCCCACAGGGAGGCTATGGCTACACCTTC. Protein sequence: CASSAAPQGGYGYTF.

V is TRBV2 and J is TRBJ2-3, with 7 bases that match TRBD1. Germline V CDR1 and CDR2: SNHLY, FYNNEI. The CDR3 covers 13 residues. V was pared by 7 bases and J by 3 bases, with 4 bases of the junction left unmatched. CDR3 protein: CASTSDRTDTQYF. Here the CDR3 DNA reads TGTGCCAGCACTTCGGACAGGACAGATACGCAGTATTTT. Using reference TRBV2 and TRBJ2-3 for the parts outside the CDR3, the full variable domain is EPEVTQTPSHQVTQMGQEVILRCVPISNHLYFYWYRQILGQKVEFLVSFYNNEISEKSEIFDDQFSVERPDGSNFTLKIRSTKLEDSAMYFCASTSDRTDTQYFGPGTRLTVL.

The rearrangement uses TRBV10-3 and TRBJ2-3; possibly TRBD2 for D (5 bases). The V end was cut by 4 bases, the J end by 5 bases, with 19 bases between. The CDR3 is made up of 16 amino acids. Germline V lookup: CDR1 ENHRY, CDR2 SYGVKD. The CDR3 sequence is CAISGSGYIFVDTQYF. The CDR3 DNA reads TGTGCCATCAGTGGGTCGGGGTATATCTTCGTAGATACGCAGTATTTT.

The chain carries TRBV27 and TRBJ2-7; TRBD2 agrees at 7 bases. Unmatched junction bases numbered 9, after V lost 3 bases and J lost 7 bases. CDR3 length: 14 residues. CDR1 and CDR2 (germline): MNHEY, SMNVEV (reference sequence). CDR3 bases: TGTGCCAGCAGTTTTCGTGGCGGGGGATGGGAGCAGTACTTC. This sequence encodes CASSFRGGGWEQYF.

This clonotype was seen a handful of times. V gene TRBV5-1 combines with J gene TRBJ2-7, with D maybe TRBD2 (6 bases). The CDR3 totals 14 residues. CDR1 is SGHRS, CDR2 YFSETQ, per germline. V lost 4 bases, J lost 3 bases, and 14 bases lay in between. CDR3 amino acids: CASSLPGLYYEQYF. The CDR3 nucleotides read TGCGCCAGCAGCCTACCGGGACTCTACTACGAGCAGTACTTC. The full variable domain, completed using reference TRBV5-1 and TRBJ2-7, is KAGVTQTPRYLIKTRGQQVTLSCSPISGHRSVSWYQQTPGQGLQFLFEYFSETQRNKGNFPGRFSGRQFSNSRSEMNVSTLELGDSALYLCASSLPGLYYEQYFGPGTRLTVT.

This clonotype was detected a few times. V gene TRBV6-5 combines with J gene TRBJ1-2; 10 nucleotides agree with TRBD1. The CDR3 contains 16 residues. The V segment lost 7 bases and the J segment 3 bases; nucleotides outside the gene matches: 11. Germline loops: CDR1 MNHEY, CDR2 SVGAGI. Here the CDR3 reads CASTKFIGTGDYGYTF. DNA of the CDR3: TGTGCCAGCACCAAGTTCATCGGGACAGGGGACTATGGCTACACCTTC.

V gene TRBV5-1 combines with J gene TRBJ2-7; D unresolved. Germline CDR1 and CDR2: SGHRS and YFSETQ. CDR3 length: 13 residues. V dropped 1 base and J dropped 3 bases, with 8 bases sitting between them. CDR3 in DNA: TGCGCCAGCAGCTTGATGCCCGACTACGAGCAGTACTTC. This translates into CASSLMPDYEQYF.

The chain is built from TRBV5-5 and TRBJ1-6; weak D call: TRBD1 (6 bases). The CDR3 length is 15 residues. Per the germline V gene, CDR1 is SGHKS and CDR2 is YYEKEE (reference sequence). The V end was cut by 2 bases, the J end by 8 bases, with 14 bases between. CDR3 in amino acids: CASSFTGFNDSPLHF. CDR3 DNA sequence: TGTGCCAGCAGCTTTACAGGGTTTAATGATTCACCCCTCCACTTT.

The chain links TRBV19 to TRBJ1-2, with a possible D match to TRBD1 (6 bases). CDR1 is LNHDA, CDR2 SQIVND, per germline (reference sequence). The CDR3 contains 15 residues. V lost 2 bases, J lost 5 bases, and 15 bases lay in between. The CDR3 here is CASSIISAGEYGYTF. In DNA form, the CDR3 reads TGTGCCAGTAGTATAATCTCGGCAGGGGAGTATGGCTACACCTTC.

The chain recombines TRBV6-5 with TRBJ1-2, with 11 bases aligning to TRBD1. This CDR3 has 15 amino acids. Germline V CDR1 and CDR2: MNHEY, SVGAGI. The V gene end was trimmed by 5 bases and the J gene end by 7 bases; junction bases not matched to a gene: 9. CDR3 protein: CASSLRTGGIFGYTF. The CDR3 DNA sequence: TGTGCCAGCAGTCTTCGGACAGGGGGCATTTTTGGCTACACCTTC.

CDR3 in DNA: TGCGCCAGCAGCTTGCTAGCGGGAGTTACAGATACGCAGTATTTT. Translation gives CASSLLAGVTDTQYF. V usage is TRBV5-1 and J usage is TRBJ2-3; 10 bases are shared with TRBD2. The V segment lost 1 base and the J segment 3 bases; nucleotides outside the gene matches: 2. CDR3 length equals 15 residues. Germline assignment: CDR1 SGHRS and CDR2 YFSETQ.

V gene TRBV12-3 or TRBV12-4 combines with J gene TRBJ2-2, with 7 bases lining up with TRBD1. There are 14 residues in the CDR3. J gave up 5 bases and V 5 bases, and 5 bases lay outside the gene matches. The CDR3 region is CASSTTGRTGELFF. The CDR3 DNA reads as TGTGCCAGCAGTACGACAGGGCGGACCGGGGAGCTGTTTTTT.

This clonotype was observed a few times. The chain couples TRBV2 to TRBJ2-7, with TRBD2 matching 11 bases. Germline loops: CDR1 SNHLY, CDR2 FYNNEI. The CDR3 is 14 residues long. Losses at the gene ends were 5 bases for V and 2 bases for J; bases not matched to a gene: 2. The CDR3 protein is CASSFSGGAYEQYF. The DNA of the CDR3 is TGTGCCAGCAGTTTTAGCGGGGGGGCCTACGAGCAGTACTTC.

V usage is TRBV7-9 and J usage is TRBJ2-1; 7 nucleotides match TRBD1. The germline V gene encodes CDR1 SEHNR and CDR2 FQNEAQ (reference sequence). Trimming cost V 5 bases and J 5 bases; bases outside gene matches: 12. The CDR3 extends over 16 amino acids. In nucleotides, the CDR3 is TGTGCCAGCAGCGAACTGACAGGGCGAGTACACAATGAGCAGTTCTTC. Translated, it gives CASSELTGRVHNEQFF.

The sample holds a few counts of this clonotype. The V gene is TRBV6-2 or TRBV6-3, the J gene TRBJ1-1; D call uncertain. CDR3 length equals 14 residues. From germline, CDR1 is MNHEY and CDR2 SVGEGT. The V end was cut by 8 bases, the J end by 2 bases, with 15 bases between. CDR3 coding DNA: TGTGCCAGCTTAACTCCGGGCAGAAACACTGAAGCTTTCTTT. Encoded protein: CASLTPGRNTEAFF.

This clonotype was detected ten times or more. V is TRBV5-1 and J is TRBJ1-4, with TRBD1 as a possible D gene (6 bases). V dropped 4 bases and J dropped 0 bases, with 16 bases sitting between them. The CDR3 loop spans 17 amino acids. Germline CDR1 and CDR2: SGHRS and YFSETQ. CDR3 DNA sequence: TGCGCCAGCAGCGCCCTAGTGGGGGCCTCAACTAATGAAAAACTGTTTTTT. Residues: CASSALVGASTNEKLFF. The entire variable domain, with the rest obtained from reference TRBV5-1 and TRBJ1-4, is as follows: KAGVTQTPRYLIKTRGQQVTLSCSPISGHRSVSWYQQTPGQGLQFLFEYFSETQRNKGNFPGRFSGRQFSNSRSEMNVSTLELGDSALYLCASSALVGASTNEKLFFGSGTQLSVL.

V usage is TRBV18 and J usage is TRBJ2-4; 12 nucleotides match TRBD2. Germline V gene lookup returns CDR1 KGHSH and CDR2 LQKENI. With 2 bases clipped from V and 9 bases from J, the junction kept 5 bases outside the gene matches. This CDR3 has 15 amino acids. Here the CDR3 reads CASSPTSGRYLIQYF. The CDR3, as DNA: TGTGCCAGCTCACCAACTAGCGGGAGGTACCTCATTCAGTACTTC. Using reference TRBV18 and TRBJ2-4 for the parts outside the CDR3, the full variable domain is NAGVMQNPRHLVRRRGQEARLRCSPMKGHSHVYWYRQLPEEGLKFMVYLQKENIIDESGMPKERFSAEFPKEGPSILRIQQVVRGDSAAYFCASSPTSGRYLIQYFGAGTRLSVL.

Only a few counts were recorded for this clonotype. The genes are TRBV5-1 and TRBJ2-5; 10 positions agree with TRBD2. Germline V gene lookup returns CDR1 SGHRS and CDR2 YFSETQ. The CDR3 sequence is 15 residues long. Germline trimming cut 0 bases from V and 5 bases from J; bases unmatched to any gene: 4. CDR3 DNA: TGCGCCAGCAGCTTGGCCCTAGCGGGGGTTGAGACCCAGTACTTC. Encoded protein: CASSLALAGVETQYF.

This clonotype was detected many times. V and J are TRBV6-5 and TRBJ2-5, with D possibly being TRBD1 or TRBD2 (5 bases each). Trimming took 6 bases from V and 5 from J, leaving 22 bases between them. Per germline, CDR1 MNHEY and CDR2 SVGAGI. This CDR3 contains 16 residues. The CDR3 protein is CASSRVSDSRRETQYF. The CDR3, as DNA: TGTGCCAGCAGCCGCGTATCCGACAGCCGGAGGGAGACCCAGTACTTC.

The sample holds many counts of this clonotype. The DNA of the CDR3 is TGTGCCAGCAGTGCCCTGGAATCAGATACGCAGTATTTT. This gives the protein CASSALESDTQYF. J is TRBJ2-3 and V is TRBV6-1; D is unresolved. The V end was cut by 4 bases, the J end by 4 bases, with 9 bases between. This CDR3 spans 13 amino acids. CDR1 is MNHNS and CDR2 is SASEGT in the germline V gene.

This clonotype showed up just a few times. V usage is TRBV4-3 and J usage is TRBJ2-1; possible D gene TRBD2, 6 bases. Per germline, CDR1 LGHNA and CDR2 YSLEER. Trimming stripped 3 bases from V and 0 bases from J, with 9 bases between. This CDR3 is 15 amino acids long. CDR3 residues: CASSQTSSSYNEQFF. In DNA, the CDR3 is TGCGCCAGCAGCCAGACTAGTAGCTCCTACAATGAGCAGTTCTTC.

The V call is TRBV12-3 or TRBV12-4, the J call TRBJ2-2, with 8 nucleotides matching TRBD1. The CDR3 is 15 residues long. V shed 10 bases and J 0 bases; nucleotides not matched to a gene: 7. CDR3 sequence (DNA): TGTGCCACCAGGGGGCGGGGCTCGAACACCGGGGAGCTGTTTTTT. It encodes CATRGRGSNTGELFF.

This clonotype was detected a few times. The chain has TRBV6-2 or TRBV6-3 and TRBJ2-1, with D hard to call. The CDR3 is 16 amino acids. Germline assignment: CDR1 MNHEY and CDR2 SVGEGT. Trimming stripped 0 bases from V and 7 bases from J, with 16 bases between. The CDR3, as DNA: TGTGCCAGCAGTTACTCGAAGGGTACCTTAGGGAATGAGCAGTTCTTC. It encodes CASSYSKGTLGNEQFF.

This clonotype occurred a few times. The chain couples TRBV5-1 to TRBJ1-1; maybe TRBD1 (5 bases). CDR1 is SGHRS, CDR2 YFSETQ, per germline. The V and J ends lost 1 base and 1 base respectively, with 11 bases between them. This CDR3 is built from 15 residues. CDR3 amino acids: CASSLILGENTEAFF. CDR3 DNA sequence: TGCGCCAGCAGCTTGATCCTGGGGGAGAACACTGAAGCTTTCTTT.

In its sample, this clonotype was seen a few times. CDR3 protein: CASGLGDRVGNQPQHF. CDR3 DNA: TGTGCTAGTGGTTTGGGTGACAGGGTGGGCAATCAGCCCCAGCATTTT. The chain recombines TRBV12-5 with TRBJ1-5; TRBD1 matches 7 bases. Germline CDR1 is LGHNT and CDR2 is FRNRAP. The CDR3 has 16 residues. V was clipped by 1 base and J by 2 bases; unmatched bases: 5.

This clonotype was detected only a few times. The chain uses TRBV3-1 and TRBJ2-2, with a tentative D call TRBD2 (5 bases). The CDR3 sequence is 18 residues long. Germline CDR1 is LGHDT and CDR2 is YNNKEL (reference sequence). The V and J ends lost 0 bases and 2 bases respectively, with 16 bases between them. The CDR3 DNA reads as TGTGCCAGCAGCCAAGAAAGCCCGTGGACGGGAAACACCGGGGAGCTGTTTTTT. This encodes CASSQESPWTGNTGELFF.